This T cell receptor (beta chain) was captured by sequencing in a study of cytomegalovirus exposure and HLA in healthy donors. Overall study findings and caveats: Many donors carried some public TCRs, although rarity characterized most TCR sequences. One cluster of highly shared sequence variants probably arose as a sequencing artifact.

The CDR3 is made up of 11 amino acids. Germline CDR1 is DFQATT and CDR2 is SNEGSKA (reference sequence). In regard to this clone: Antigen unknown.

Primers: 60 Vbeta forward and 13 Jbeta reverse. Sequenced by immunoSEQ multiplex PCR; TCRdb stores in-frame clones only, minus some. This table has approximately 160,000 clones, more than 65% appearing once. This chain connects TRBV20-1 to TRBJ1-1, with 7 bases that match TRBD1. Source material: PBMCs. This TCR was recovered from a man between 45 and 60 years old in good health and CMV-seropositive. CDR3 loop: CRTQGGTEAFF. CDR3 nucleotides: TGCAGGACCCAGGGGGGCACTGAAGCTTTCTTT.